One and the same sample provided the 8 T cell receptor beta chains below, sequenced in a study of blood T cell repertoires in COVID-19. Only in-frame clones appear in the TCRdb table, and some are missing; sequencing was by immunoSEQ multiplex PCR. The sample consists of 400,000 or so clones, roughly 88% of them appearing once. Sequenced: PBMCs or T cells enriched from blood (not recorded which). All receptors derive from a man aged 18 to 30 who had recovered from COVID-19.

The chain joins TRBV5-6 to TRBJ2-5; 10 nucleotides line up with TRBD2. J lost 2 bases, V lost 1 base, and 2 bases had no gene match. This CDR3 contains 15 residues. The V gene's germline CDR1 is SGHDT and CDR2 YYEEEE. The CDR3, as DNA: TGTGCCAGCAGCTTGAAAGCGGGAGGGCAAGAGACCCAGTACTTC. Protein: CASSLKAGGQETQYF. Variable domain in full (rest from reference TRBV5-6 and TRBJ2-5): DAGVTQSPTHLIKTRGQQVTLRCSPKSGHDTVSWYQQALGQGPQFIFQYYEEEERQRGNFPDRFSGHQFPNYSSELNVNALLLGDSALYLCASSLKAGGQETQYFGPGTRLLVL.

The chain couples TRBV6-5 to TRBJ2-1, with D hard to call. The CDR3 spans 12 residues. Germline CDR1 is MNHEY and CDR2 is SVGAGI. With 6 bases removed from V and 4 bases from J, the gap between germline ends came to 7 bases. CDR3 in amino acids: CASSDTYNEQFF. CDR3 DNA: TGTGCCAGCAGCGACACTTACAATGAGCAGTTCTTC.

The V gene is TRBV19, the J gene TRBJ1-2; the match to TRBD1 covers 8 bases. The CDR3 has 11 amino acids. CDR1 and CDR2 from the germline V gene are LNHDA and SQIVND (reference sequence). CDR3 protein: CGSGTGYGYTF. CDR3 DNA sequence: TGTGGATCCGGGACAGGCTATGGCTACACCTTC.

This chain joins TRBV7-9 and TRBJ1-4, with TRBD1 matching over 10 bases. Germline assignment: CDR1 SEHNR and CDR2 FQNEAQ (reference sequence). The trim removed 5 bases at V and 7 bases at J, leaving 10 bases unmatched. This CDR3 has 16 residues. The CDR3 coding sequence is TGTGCCAGCAGCACCCAGCGGACAGGGGGGGGTGAAAAACTGTTTTTT. Translated: CASSTQRTGGGEKLFF.

The CDR3 here is CASSPGQGWGGYTF. In DNA form, the CDR3 reads TGTGCCAGCAGTCCGGGACAGGGTTGGGGTGGCTACACCTTC. V usage is TRBV7-9 and J usage is TRBJ1-2; 9 bases align to TRBD1. Germline trimming cut 6 bases from V and 7 bases from J; bases unmatched to any gene: 9. The CDR3 runs to 14 residues. Per germline, CDR1 SEHNR and CDR2 FQNEAQ (reference sequence).

The rearrangement joins TRBV10-3 to TRBJ1-2; D unclear. Trimming stripped 0 bases from V and 1 base from J, with 9 bases between. This CDR3 has 15 residues. Germline CDR1 and CDR2: ENHRY and SYGVKD. The CDR3 region is CAISESRQINYGYTF. In DNA form, the CDR3 reads TGTGCCATCAGTGAGTCGAGGCAGATTAACTATGGCTACACCTTC.

The V call is TRBV2, the J call TRBJ1-1; 10 nucleotides agree with TRBD1. V lost 6 bases and J lost 4; bases outside the gene matches: 5. The CDR3 extends over 14 amino acids. Germline CDR1 and CDR2: SNHLY and FYNNEI. CDR3 sequence reads: CASRTGGLSTEAFF. Written as DNA, the CDR3 is TGTGCCAGCAGGACAGGGGGCTTAAGCACTGAAGCTTTCTTT.

This chain uses TRBV11-2 with TRBJ2-7; D is possibly TRBD1 (5 bases). This CDR3 spans 15 amino acids. Trimming stripped 0 bases from V and 4 bases from J, with 13 bases between. Germline CDR1 is SGHAT and CDR2 is FQNNGV. The CDR3 here is CASSLDSGHAYEQYF. The DNA for the CDR3 is TGTGCCAGCAGCTTAGACAGTGGACACGCTTACGAGCAGTACTTC.